Listed below are T cell receptor beta chains from one sample, sequenced in a study of blood T cell repertoires in COVID-19. The data were produced by immunoSEQ multiplex PCR, yet TCRdb's version contains in-frame clones alone and is incomplete. The sample includes about 360,000 clones, more than 70% of them seen just once. Sequencing was done on a sample of PBMCs or T cells enriched from blood (not recorded which). These receptor sequences come from a man between 25 and 39 years old who had recovered from COVID-19. CDR3s include the opening cysteine and the closing phenylalanine or tryptophan.

TRBJ2-7 | TRBV5-1 | CASSLTGQVQYF
TRBJ2-1 | TRBV9 | CASSVGQGGYNEQFF
TRBJ2-2 | TRBV12-5 | CASGGTVGWGGELFF
TRBJ1-4 | TRBV3-1/TRBV3-2 | CASSQDRLRGLDEKLFF
TRBJ1-2 | TRBV30 | CAWSPGQGRGYTF
TRBJ1-2 | TRBV12-3/TRBV12-4 | CASSGAGFAGYTF
TRBJ1-5 | TRBV2 | CASSLQVHNQPQHF
TRBJ1-1 | TRBV7-8 | CASSLGQGNTEAFF
TRBJ2-7 | TRBV6-5 | CASWAGSLSYEQYF
TRBJ1-4 | TRBV10-3 | CAISDPQGPEKLFF
TRBJ1-2 | TRBV5-5 | CASSPYYRDTSWGGYTF
TRBJ1-3 | TRBV3-1/TRBV3-2 | CASSQDGGRNTIYF
TRBJ1-1 | TRBV18 | CASSPQQLVNTEAFF
TRBJ1-1 | TRBV10-3 | CATKTANTEAFF